The rows below give T cell receptor beta chains drawn from one sample of a study of blood T cell repertoires in COVID-19. Repertoires were generated with immunoSEQ multiplex PCR, while TCRdb's copy carries only in-frame clones and drops some. The sample records about 120,000 clones, about 70% being singletons. Sequencing used peripheral blood. Receptor source: a woman aged 55-69 years with acute or convalescent COVID-19. CDR3s include the opening cysteine and the closing phenylalanine or tryptophan. A D gene is named only where the DNA matches it firmly.

TRBV11-1 . CASSLRGQTNTEAFF
TRBV6-5 . CASLRGGSGNTIYF
TRBV19 . CASSSGGAGQFF
TRBV28 . CASSLSQGAYEQYF
TRBV2 . CASSALQGSNSPLHF
TRBV3-1/TRBV3-2 . CASSQDKGDEKLFF
TRBV14 TRBD1 CASSQETGTYEQYF
TRBV24-1 TRBD1 CATSPGQGSGANVLTF
TRBV6-5 TRBD1 CASSWDRGPKKYGYTF
TRBV28 . CASSADNLYGYTF
TRBV28 . CASSLSQKSYEQYF
TRBV9 TRBD1 CASSGRGTGNNYGYTF
TRBV5-6 TRBD1 CASSSPGGPLRAFF
TRBV5-1 . CASSPGGGREKLFF
TRBV21-1 . CAVGVAYNEQFF
TRBV2 TRBD1 CASSDPTTGLSYGYTF
TRBV5-4 . CASTLVESADTQYF
TRBV16 TRBD1 CASSPGQGPGNQPQHF
TRBV5-1 . CASSLAGRYEQYF
TRBV19 TRBD1 CASSAGTGGRTQYF
TRBV21-1 . CASTSGAGVNTEAFF
TRBV7-2 . CASSLEGHSYNEQFF
TRBV7-2 . CASSSQGSGRGYTF
TRBV5-6 TRBD1 CASSFTGETHTDTQYF
TRBV12-3/TRBV12-4 . CASSLSIRYEQYF
TRBV6-6 TRBD1 CASSPEGQGRTEAFF
TRBV19 . CASSADRMIAKNIQYF
TRBV6-2/TRBV6-3 . CASSTTKTRYSPLHF
TRBV4-1 . CASSQVGGLGTEAFF
TRBV4-2 TRBD1 CASSQVPGQGIAEQFF
TRBV15 . CATSPSGGYTEAFF
TRBV2 . CASSVTGTPNTEAFF
TRBV2 . CASSERGTGAYTF
TRBV18 TRBD1 CASSPGTGYGYTF
TRBV7-8 . CASSIFTGNYEQYF
TRBV7-2 . CASSLGPSQNTEAFF
TRBV2 . CASSSSFREKLFF
TRBV11-2 . CASSQSLGGANTEAFF
TRBV30 . CAWMTRGSSNQPQHF
TRBV18 . CASSPQQGEEQFF
TRBV5-1 . CASSGEGYNEQFF
TRBV29-1 TRBD1 CSAGSTGGTANYGYTF
TRBV27 . CASSTRGWLTQYF
TRBV19 . CASSILDNGGGYTF
TRBV27 TRBD1 CASSLTRHGTGGLGNTIYF
TRBV6-5 TRBD1 CASSQGQGLPLHF